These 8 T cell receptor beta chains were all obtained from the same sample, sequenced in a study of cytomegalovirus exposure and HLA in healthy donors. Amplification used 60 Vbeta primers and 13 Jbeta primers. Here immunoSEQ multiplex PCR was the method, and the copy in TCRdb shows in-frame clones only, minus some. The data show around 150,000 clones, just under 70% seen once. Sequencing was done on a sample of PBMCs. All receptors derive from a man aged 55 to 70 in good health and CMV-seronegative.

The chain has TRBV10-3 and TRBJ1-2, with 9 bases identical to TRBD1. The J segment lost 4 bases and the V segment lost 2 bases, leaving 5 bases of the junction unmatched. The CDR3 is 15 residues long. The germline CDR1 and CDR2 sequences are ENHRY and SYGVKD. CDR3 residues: CAISEGTGSFYGYTF. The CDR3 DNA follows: TGTGCCATCAGTGAGGGGACAGGGTCCTTCTATGGCTACACCTTC.

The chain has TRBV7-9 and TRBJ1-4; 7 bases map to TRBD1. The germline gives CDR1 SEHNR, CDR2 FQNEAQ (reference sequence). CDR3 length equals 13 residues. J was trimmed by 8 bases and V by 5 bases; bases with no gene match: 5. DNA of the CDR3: TGTGCCAGCAGCATCCGACAGGGCGAAAAACTGTTTTTT. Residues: CASSIRQGEKLFF.

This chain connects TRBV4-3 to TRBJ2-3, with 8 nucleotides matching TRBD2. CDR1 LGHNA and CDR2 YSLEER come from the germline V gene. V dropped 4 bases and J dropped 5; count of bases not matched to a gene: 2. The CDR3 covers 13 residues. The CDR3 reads CASSLTSEDTQYF. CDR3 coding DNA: TGCGCCAGCAGCCTGACTAGCGAAGATACGCAGTATTTT.

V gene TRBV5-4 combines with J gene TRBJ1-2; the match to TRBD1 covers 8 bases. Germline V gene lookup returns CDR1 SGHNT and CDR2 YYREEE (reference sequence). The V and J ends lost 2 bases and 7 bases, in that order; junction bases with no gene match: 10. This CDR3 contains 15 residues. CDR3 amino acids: CASSLRRDRRGGYTF. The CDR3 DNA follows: TGTGCCAGCAGCTTAAGACGGGACAGGAGGGGTGGCTACACCTTC.

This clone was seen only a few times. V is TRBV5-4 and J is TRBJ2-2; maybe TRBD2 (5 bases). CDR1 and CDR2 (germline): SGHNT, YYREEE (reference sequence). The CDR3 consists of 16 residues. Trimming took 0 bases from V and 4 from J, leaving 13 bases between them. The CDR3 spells CASSLGLAEATGELFF. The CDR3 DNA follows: TGTGCCAGCAGCTTGGGGCTAGCCGAGGCCACCGGGGAGCTGTTTTTT.

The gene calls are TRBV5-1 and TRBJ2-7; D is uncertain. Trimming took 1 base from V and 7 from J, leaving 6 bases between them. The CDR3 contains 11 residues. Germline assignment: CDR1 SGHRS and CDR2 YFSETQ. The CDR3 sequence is CASSLLEEQYF. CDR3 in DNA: TGCGCCAGCAGCTTGTTGGAGGAGCAGTACTTC.

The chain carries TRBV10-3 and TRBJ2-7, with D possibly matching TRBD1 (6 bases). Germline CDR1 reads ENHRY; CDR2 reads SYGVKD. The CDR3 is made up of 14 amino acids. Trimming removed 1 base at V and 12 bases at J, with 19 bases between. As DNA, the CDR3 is TGTGCCATCAGTGAGTATTCTGCAGGGGTCGAGTGGTACTTC. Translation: CAISEYSAGVEWYF.

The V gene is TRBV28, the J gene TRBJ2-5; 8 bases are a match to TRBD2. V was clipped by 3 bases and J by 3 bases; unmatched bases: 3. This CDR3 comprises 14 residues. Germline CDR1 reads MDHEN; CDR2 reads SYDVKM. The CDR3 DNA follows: TGTGCCAGCAGTTTGCAAGCGGGAGAAGAGACCCAGTACTTC. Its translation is CASSLQAGEETQYF. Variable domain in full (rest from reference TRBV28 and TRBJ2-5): DVKVTQSSRYLVKRTGEKVFLECVQDMDHENMFWYRQDPGLGLRLIYFSYDVKMKEKGDIPEGYSVSREKKERFSLILESASTNQTSMYLCASSLQAGEETQYFGPGTRLLVL.